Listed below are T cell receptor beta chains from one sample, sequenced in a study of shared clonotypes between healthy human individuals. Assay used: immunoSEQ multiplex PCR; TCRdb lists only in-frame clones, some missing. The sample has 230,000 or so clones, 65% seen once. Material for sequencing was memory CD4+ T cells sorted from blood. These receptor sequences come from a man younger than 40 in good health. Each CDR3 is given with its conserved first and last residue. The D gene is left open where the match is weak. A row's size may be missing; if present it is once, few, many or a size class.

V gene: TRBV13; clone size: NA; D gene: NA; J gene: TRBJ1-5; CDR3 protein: CASSLRRDGPQHF; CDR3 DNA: TGTGCCAGCAGCCTCCGTAGGGACGGGCCCCAGCATTTT
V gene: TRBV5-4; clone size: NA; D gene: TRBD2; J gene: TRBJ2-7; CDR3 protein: CASSAQTSGSHEQYF; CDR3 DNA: TGTGCCAGCAGCGCCCAGACTAGCGGGAGTCACGAGCAGTACTTC
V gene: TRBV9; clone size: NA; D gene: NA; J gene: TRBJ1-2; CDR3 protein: CASSVGDRGYTF; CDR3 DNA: TGTGCCAGCAGCGTAGGGGATAGGGGCTACACCTTC
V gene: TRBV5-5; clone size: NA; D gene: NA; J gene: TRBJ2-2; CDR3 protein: CASSLYTGVTTGELFF; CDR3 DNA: TGTGCCAGCAGCTTGTATACGGGAGTAACGACCGGGGAGCTGTTTTTT
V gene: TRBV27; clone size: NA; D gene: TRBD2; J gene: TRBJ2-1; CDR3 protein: CASSQGLGRNEQFF; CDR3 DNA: TGTGCCAGCAGCCAAGGACTAGGCCGCAATGAGCAGTTCTTC
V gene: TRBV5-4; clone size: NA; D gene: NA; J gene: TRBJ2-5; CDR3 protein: CASSLVTGPQETQYF; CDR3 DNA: TGTGCCAGCAGCTTGGTTACAGGGCCCCAAGAGACCCAGTACTTC
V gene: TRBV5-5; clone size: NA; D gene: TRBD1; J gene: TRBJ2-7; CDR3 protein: CASSRTGGSYEQYF; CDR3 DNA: TGTGCCAGCAGCCGGACAGGGGGCTCGTACGAGCAGTACTTC
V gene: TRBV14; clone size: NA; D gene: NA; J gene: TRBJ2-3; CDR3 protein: CASSQDRPESTQYF; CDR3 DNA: TGTGCCAGCAGCCAAGATCGGCCCGAGAGTACGCAGTATTTT
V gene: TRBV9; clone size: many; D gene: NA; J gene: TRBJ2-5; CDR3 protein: CASSVALLRDQETQYF; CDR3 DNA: TGTGCCAGCAGCGTAGCCCTTCTGAGGGATCAAGAGACCCAGTACTTC
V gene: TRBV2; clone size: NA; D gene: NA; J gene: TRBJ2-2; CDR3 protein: CASSAGMITGELFF; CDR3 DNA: TGTGCCAGCAGTGCCGGGATGATCACCGGGGAGCTGTTTTTT
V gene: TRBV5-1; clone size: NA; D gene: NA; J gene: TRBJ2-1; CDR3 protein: CASSLGFGSSYNEQFF; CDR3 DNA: TGCGCCAGCAGCTTAGGGTTTGGGAGCTCCTACAATGAGCAGTTCTTC
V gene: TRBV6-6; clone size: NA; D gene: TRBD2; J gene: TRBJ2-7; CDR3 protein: CASSLGLTSGGYEQYF; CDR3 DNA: TGTGCCAGCAGCTTAGGGCTTACTAGCGGGGGCTACGAGCAGTACTTC
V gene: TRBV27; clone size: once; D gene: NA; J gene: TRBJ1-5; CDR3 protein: CASRASRRGNQPQHF; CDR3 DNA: TGTGCCAGCAGGGCATCAAGGCGGGGCAATCAGCCCCAGCATTTT
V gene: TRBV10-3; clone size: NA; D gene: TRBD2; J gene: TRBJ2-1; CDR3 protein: CAIGRTSSWNEQFF; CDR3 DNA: TGTGCCATCGGGAGGACTAGCTCGTGGAATGAGCAGTTCTTC
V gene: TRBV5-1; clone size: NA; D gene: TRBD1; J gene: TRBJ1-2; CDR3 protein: CASTGRTGTNYGYTF; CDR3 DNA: TGCGCCAGCACCGGTCGGACAGGAACTAACTATGGCTACACCTTC
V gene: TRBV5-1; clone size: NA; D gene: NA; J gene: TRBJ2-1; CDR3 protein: CASSQGGNIFQSSYNEQFF; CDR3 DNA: TGCGCCAGCAGCCAGGGGGGGAACATTTTTCAGAGCTCCTACAATGAGCAGTTCTTC
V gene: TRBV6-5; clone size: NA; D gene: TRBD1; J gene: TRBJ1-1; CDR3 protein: CASSLTGLVTEAFF; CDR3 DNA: TGTGCCAGCAGCTTGACAGGGTTGGTCACTGAAGCTTTCTTT
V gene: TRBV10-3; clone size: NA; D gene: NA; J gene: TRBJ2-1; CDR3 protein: CAISEEKVNEQFF; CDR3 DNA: TGTGCCATCAGTGAGGAGAAGGTCAATGAGCAGTTCTTC
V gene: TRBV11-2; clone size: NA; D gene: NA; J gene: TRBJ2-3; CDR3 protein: CASSLRAFADTQYF; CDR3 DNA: TGTGCCAGCAGCTTACGGGCATTCGCAGATACGCAGTATTTT
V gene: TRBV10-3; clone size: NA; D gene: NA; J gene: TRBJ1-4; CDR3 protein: CAISETGGANEKLFF; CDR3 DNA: TGTGCCATCAGTGAGACAGGCGGGGCTAATGAAAAACTGTTTTTT
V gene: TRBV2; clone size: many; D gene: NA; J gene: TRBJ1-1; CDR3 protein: CASIPEVGETEAFF; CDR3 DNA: TGTGCCAGCATCCCAGAGGTGGGTGAGACTGAAGCTTTCTTT
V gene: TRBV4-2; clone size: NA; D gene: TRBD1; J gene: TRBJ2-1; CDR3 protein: CASSQGDRAFYNEQFF; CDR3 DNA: TGTGCCAGCAGCCAAGGGGACAGGGCGTTCTACAATGAGCAGTTCTTC